One sample yielded the 29 T cell receptor beta chains listed below, sequenced in a study of patients and donors after allogeneic stem cell transplantation. A single record per CDR3 protein comes from TCRdb applying MiXCR to the RT-PCR reads. This sample yields 800,000 to 1,000,000 distinct CDR3 sequences, of which roughly 18% are seen a single time; 6% belongs to the top ten. What was sequenced was blood, either unsorted or a sorted T cell fraction (not recorded which). All receptors derive from a human donor who was either an allogeneic HSCT recipient or a stem cell or donor lymphocyte infusion donor (not recorded which). It is not recorded whose cells these are; they may come from a transplant donor.

This clonotype was observed a few times. This chain connects TRBV7-2 to TRBJ2-2; D gene uncertain. Trimming stripped 3 bases from V and 4 bases from J, with 9 bases between. Germline V gene data show CDR1 as SGHTA and CDR2 as FQGNSA. The CDR3 extends over 14 amino acids. Here the CDR3 reads CASSLLWSTGELFF. CDR3 nucleotide sequence: TGTGCCAGCAGCTTGCTGTGGTCCACCGGGGAGCTGTTTTTT. The variable domain in full, completed from reference TRBV7-2 and TRBJ2-2, reads GAGVSQSPSNKVTEKGKDVELRCDPISGHTALYWYRQSLGQGLEFLIYFQGNSAPDKSGLPSDRFSAERTGGSVSTLTIQRTQQEDSAVYLCASSLLWSTGELFFGEGSRLTVL.

This sequence joins TRBV11-1 and TRBJ2-1; 16 positions agree with TRBD2. The CDR3 contains 18 residues. The V gene end was trimmed by 4 bases and the J gene end by 6 bases; junction bases not matched to a gene: 9. Germline CDR1 is SGHAT and CDR2 is FQDESV (reference sequence). The CDR3 protein is CASSSPGLAGGMGNEQFF. CDR3 DNA: TGTGCCAGCAGCTCCCCGGGACTAGCGGGAGGGATGGGCAATGAGCAGTTCTTC.

This clonotype was seen at least ten times. A junction end diverges from the germline sequence, so it may reflect a read error. The V and J genes are TRBV5-1 and TRBJ1-1; 10 bases line up with TRBD1. The CDR3 runs to 13 residues. Germline CDR1 reads SGHRS; CDR2 reads YFSETQ. The DNA for the CDR3 is TGTGCCAGCAGCCGGACAGGGGGCACTGAAGCTTTCTTT. Amino acid sequence: CASSRTGGTEAFF.

V gene TRBV20-1 combines with J gene TRBJ2-5; TRBD2 agrees at 8 bases. The germline gives CDR1 DFQATT, CDR2 SNEGSKA (reference sequence). The CDR3 sequence is 12 residues long. The J segment lost 5 bases and the V segment lost 3 bases, leaving 2 bases of the junction unmatched. This CDR3 is CSASGRAETQYF. The CDR3 bases are TGCAGTGCTAGCGGGAGGGCGGAGACCCAGTACTTC.

The J gene is TRBJ2-3, the V gene TRBV7-2; D might be TRBD1 or TRBD2, each matching 6 bases. The germline V and J ends were trimmed by 11 bases and 4 bases, with 16 bases remaining between them. From germline, CDR1 is SGHTA and CDR2 FQGNSA. The CDR3 runs 13 residues. The CDR3 coding sequence is TGTGCCTTACTCCCTGGGGGGCCAGATACGCAGTATTTT. It is translated as CALLPGGPDTQYF.

This chain links TRBV20-1 with TRBJ1-4; 9 bases agree with TRBD1. The CDR3 runs 12 residues. V lost 6 bases and J lost 8; bases outside the gene matches: 4. The germline CDR1 and CDR2 sequences are DFQATT and SNEGSKA (reference sequence). The CDR3 is CSAKGQGEKLFF. Written as DNA, the CDR3 is TGCAGTGCCAAGGGACAGGGCGAAAAACTGTTTTTT.

This clonotype occurred a few times. This rearrangement joins TRBV6-2 or TRBV6-3 to TRBJ2-3; no clear D. The CDR3 contains 12 residues. The V and J ends lost 4 bases and 5 bases respectively, with 7 bases between them. Germline V gives CDR1 MNHEY, CDR2 SVGEGT. CDR3 in amino acids: CASSSLGDTQYF. Written as DNA, the CDR3 is TGTGCCAGCAGTTCCCTAGGAGATACGCAGTATTTT.

The chain uses TRBV18 and TRBJ2-5; the D gene could be TRBD1 or TRBD2 (5 bases each). Germline lookup yields CDR1 KGHSH and CDR2 LQKENI. The ends were cut back, 3 bases at V and 5 bases at J, with 13 bases in the middle. The CDR3 spans 14 residues. The CDR3: CASSPGVEGETQYF. CDR3 in DNA: TGTGCCAGCTCACCGGGCGTAGAGGGGGAGACCCAGTACTTC.

The chain carries TRBV5-1 and TRBJ2-1, with TRBD2 identical over 10 bases. This CDR3 contains 17 residues. The V gene end was trimmed by 1 base and the J gene end by 0 bases; junction bases not matched to a gene: 4. Germline assignment: CDR1 SGHRS and CDR2 YFSETQ. The CDR3 DNA reads as TGCGCCAGCAGCTTGTTTTCTAGCGGGAGCTCCTACAATGAGCAGTTCTTC. This sequence encodes CASSLFSSGSSYNEQFF. The whole variable domain, remainder taken from reference TRBV5-1 and TRBJ2-1, is KAGVTQTPRYLIKTRGQQVTLSCSPISGHRSVSWYQQTPGQGLQFLFEYFSETQRNKGNFPGRFSGRQFSNSRSEMNVSTLELGDSALYLCASSLFSSGSSYNEQFFGPGTRLTVL.

The chain carries TRBV6-1 and TRBJ1-2; D is uncertain. Germline-derived CDR1 and CDR2 are MNHNS and SASEGT. Trimming removed 0 bases from V and 13 bases from J, with 15 bases in between. The CDR3 spans 13 residues. The DNA of the CDR3 is TGTGCCAGCAGTGAAGCGTCCCACAGTCGCCCCACCTTC. Translating gives CASSEASHSRPTF.

The chain links TRBV6-5 to TRBJ2-6; possible D gene TRBD1, 5 bases. V gave up 2 bases and J gave up 1 base, with 12 bases separating them. Germline assignment: CDR1 MNHEY and CDR2 SVGAGI. The CDR3 loop spans 17 amino acids. The DNA for the CDR3 is TGTGCCAGCAGTTACGCCTCCCAGGGTTCTGGGGCCAACGTCCTGACTTTC. Encoded protein: CASSYASQGSGANVLTF.

This chain connects TRBV15 to TRBJ1-1, with unresolved D. This CDR3 contains 13 residues. Trimming took 3 bases from V and 1 from J, leaving 6 bases between them. Per germline, CDR1 LNHNV and CDR2 YYDKDF (reference sequence). CDR3 DNA sequence: TGTGCCACCAGCAGGGCCCGGAACACTGAAGCTTTCTTT. It codes for CATSRARNTEAFF.

The chain carries TRBV3-1 and TRBJ2-7; TRBD2 is a possible D gene (5 bases). This CDR3 region has 16 residues. Germline CDR1 is LGHDT and CDR2 is YNNKEL (reference sequence). V lost 0 bases and J lost 2, with 14 bases in between. The DNA for the CDR3 is TGTGCCAGCAGCCAAGATGATGGCTGGAGGCCCTACGAGCAGTACTTC. It specifies CASSQDDGWRPYEQYF.

This clonotype appeared a few times. This sequence joins TRBV5-6 and TRBJ2-1; no clear D gene. Looked up from germline, CDR1 is SGHDT and CDR2 is YYEEEE. The V end was cut by 0 bases, the J end by 10 bases, with 8 bases between. This CDR3 comprises 12 residues. The CDR3: CASSLAGPEQFF. Here the CDR3 DNA reads TGTGCCAGCAGCTTGGCCGGGCCGGAGCAGTTCTTC.

The chain links TRBV4-2 to TRBJ2-5, with D hard to call. Germline V gene sequence: CDR1 LGHNA, CDR2 YNFKEQ. Trimming cost V 0 bases and J 4 bases, with 15 bases left between them. The length of the CDR3 is 16 residues. Here the CDR3 reads CASSQDDTEDRETQYF. The DNA of the CDR3 is TGTGCCAGCAGCCAAGACGATACAGAGGATCGAGAGACCCAGTACTTC.

In this sample, this clonotype turned up once. With a much larger clone just one base away, this may be a read error. This chain uses TRBV5-8 with TRBJ1-1; no clear D gene. Germline V lookup: CDR1 SGHTS, CDR2 YDEGEE. The CDR3 spans 14 residues. The V gene lost 0 bases and the J gene lost 0 bases, with 6 bases spanning the gap. CDR3 DNA sequence: TGTGCCAGCAGCTTGGAATGGGTGAACACTGAAGCTTTCTTT. This encodes CASSLEWVNTEAFF.

This clonotype was counted ten times or more. The chain employs TRBV10-3 and TRBJ1-2; D is perhaps TRBD1 (5 bases). CDR1 is ENHRY and CDR2 is SYGVKD in the germline V gene. This CDR3 spans 14 amino acids. The V end was cut by 3 bases, the J end by 2 bases, with 10 bases between. The CDR3 coding sequence is TGTGCCATCAGTGAAGGATCAGGGAACTATGGCTACACCTTC. Its translation: CAISEGSGNYGYTF.

The CDR3 region is CASSQFVPSGYNEQFF. The CDR3 DNA is TGTGCCAGCAGCCAATTTGTCCCTAGCGGATACAATGAGCAGTTCTTC. The chain joins TRBV16 to TRBJ2-1; 7 bases fit TRBD2. The CDR3 contains 16 residues. The ends lost 1 base at V and 4 bases at J; junction bases unmatched: 7. Germline-derived CDR1 and CDR2 are KGHSY and FQNENV.

The chain carries TRBV4-2 and TRBJ2-4; TRBD2 agrees at 8 bases. Germline lookup yields CDR1 LGHNA and CDR2 YNFKEQ. The V gene end was trimmed by 1 base and the J gene end by 0 bases; junction bases not matched to a gene: 17. This CDR3 contains 21 residues. CDR3 coding DNA: TGTGCCAGCAGCCAAGGGACCCGACCGGGAGGGCCTTCCTTAGCCAAAAACATTCAGTACTTC. It encodes CASSQGTRPGGPSLAKNIQYF.

The V call is TRBV4-3, the J call TRBJ1-2, with no clear D. Germline V lookup: CDR1 LGHNA, CDR2 YSLEER. The CDR3 extends over 14 amino acids. V shed 0 bases and J shed 3 bases, with 8 bases lying between them. The CDR3 region is CASSQDRVHYGYTF. CDR3 in DNA: TGCGCCAGCAGCCAAGATAGGGTGCACTATGGCTACACCTTC.

This chain uses TRBV6-1 with TRBJ2-3, with D perhaps TRBD2 (5 bases). In germline, CDR1 is MNHNS, CDR2 SASEGT. Trimming left V 6 bases short and J 2 bases short, with 18 bases between. CDR3 length: 16 amino acids. The CDR3 coding sequence is TGTGCCAGCAGCAGTATACCGGGGATAAACACAGATACGCAGTATTTT. It is translated as CASSSIPGINTDTQYF.

In its sample, this clonotype was seen a few times. This chain links TRBV10-3 with TRBJ1-5; D is unclear. Germline V gene data show CDR1 as ENHRY and CDR2 as SYGVKD. With 8 bases removed from V and 3 bases from J, the gap between germline ends came to 5 bases. The CDR3 has 11 residues. The CDR3 DNA is TGTGCCATCGGCCCCAATCAGCCCCAGCATTTT. It is translated as CAIGPNQPQHF.

The chain is built from TRBV6-1 and TRBJ2-7, with D hard to call. The V and J ends lost 6 bases and 6 bases respectively, with 15 bases between them. Germline CDR1 and CDR2: MNHNS and SASEGT. This CDR3 region has 13 residues. The CDR3 here is CASSRGRPAEQYF. In DNA, the CDR3 is TGTGCCAGCAGCCGAGGACGGCCAGCCGAGCAGTACTTC.

The DNA of the CDR3 is TGTGCCAGCAGTGAACGTCCGGGACAGGGCCATAGCAATCAGCCCCAGCATTTT. It is translated as CASSERPGQGHSNQPQHF. This rearrangement joins TRBV6-4 to TRBJ1-5; 9 bases are shared with TRBD1. The J segment lost 0 bases and the V segment lost 3 bases, leaving 9 bases of the junction unmatched. The CDR3 length is 18 residues. CDR1 and CDR2 (germline): MRHNA, SNTAGT.

In this sample, this clonotype turned up a few times. V usage is TRBV2 and J usage is TRBJ2-1, with TRBD1 matching 9 bases. The CDR3 has 16 residues. V shed 8 bases, J shed 3 bases, and the junction held 11 bases outside the gene matches. The germline CDR1 and CDR2 sequences are SNHLY and FYNNEI. CDR3 coding DNA: TGTGCCAGCTATAAGACAGGGGGACCTTTCTACAATGAGCAGTTCTTC. It encodes CASYKTGGPFYNEQFF.

This clonotype was found a few times. The chain uses TRBV7-9 and TRBJ2-1; TRBD2 matches at 7 bases. This CDR3 has 17 amino acids. The J segment lost 5 bases and the V segment lost 6 bases, leaving 16 bases of the junction unmatched. The germline V gene has CDR1 SEHNR and CDR2 FQNEAQ (reference sequence). The CDR3 DNA reads as TGTGCCAGCAGTAGGCCCCTCGGGACTACAAACGACAATGAGCAGTTCTTC. Translation: CASSRPLGTTNDNEQFF.

This clonotype showed up many times. The genes are TRBV6-2 or TRBV6-3 and TRBJ1-1, with TRBD1 matching 8 bases. This CDR3 is 12 amino acids long. Losses at the gene ends were 5 bases for V and 8 bases for J; bases not matched to a gene: 4. In germline, CDR1 is MNHEY, CDR2 SVGEGT. The CDR3 region has the DNA TGTGCCAGCAGTAAACGGGACAGGGAAGCTTTCTTT. It yields the protein CASSKRDREAFF.

The rearrangement links TRBV12-3 or TRBV12-4 to TRBJ2-1; D is perhaps TRBD2 (5 bases). Trimming stripped 10 bases from V and 4 bases from J, with 11 bases between. The CDR3 spans 12 residues. The CDR3 nucleotides are TGTGCCACCAAGAGGGATTACAATGAGCAGTTCTTC. Its translation is CATKRDYNEQFF.

V and J are TRBV14 and TRBJ1-2, with D unresolved. Per germline, CDR1 SGHDN and CDR2 FVKESK. The CDR3 spans 13 residues. V was pared by 1 base and J by 2 bases, with 5 bases between. CDR3 amino acids: CASSQAQNYGYTF. Written as DNA, the CDR3 is TGTGCCAGCAGCCAAGCCCAGAACTATGGCTACACCTTC.